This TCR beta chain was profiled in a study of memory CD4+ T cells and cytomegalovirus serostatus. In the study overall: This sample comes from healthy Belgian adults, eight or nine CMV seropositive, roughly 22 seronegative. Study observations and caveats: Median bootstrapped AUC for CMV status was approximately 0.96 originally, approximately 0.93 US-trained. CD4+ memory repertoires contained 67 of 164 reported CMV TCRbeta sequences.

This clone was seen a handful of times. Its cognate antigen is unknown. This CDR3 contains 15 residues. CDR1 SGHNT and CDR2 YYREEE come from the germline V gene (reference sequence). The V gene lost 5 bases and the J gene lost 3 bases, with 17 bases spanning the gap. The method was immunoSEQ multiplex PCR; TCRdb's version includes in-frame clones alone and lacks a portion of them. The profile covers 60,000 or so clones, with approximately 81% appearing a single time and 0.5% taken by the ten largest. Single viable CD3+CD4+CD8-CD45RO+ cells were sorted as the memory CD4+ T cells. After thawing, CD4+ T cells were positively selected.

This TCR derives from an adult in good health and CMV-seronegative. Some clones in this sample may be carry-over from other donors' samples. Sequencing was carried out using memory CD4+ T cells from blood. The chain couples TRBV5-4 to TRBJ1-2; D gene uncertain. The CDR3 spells CASSPRSGWDYGYTF. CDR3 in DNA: TGTGCCAGCAGTCCCCGTTCAGGATGGGACTATGGCTACACCTTC.